This TCR beta chain was sequenced in a study of monozygotic twins with inflammatory bowel disease. Template switching introduced UMIs that contain a 6-nucleotide sample barcode. TCRdb re-called the 5' RACE reads and shows each CDR3 protein once, DNA omitted. Here the sample table reports approximately 160,000 distinct CDR3 sequences. The sequence derives from a human donor with ulcerative colitis or Crohn's disease, or a healthy co-twin of an affected twin (not recorded which). The sequenced sample was blood.

Here the CDR3 reads CASSYRNGGTDTQYF. The V and J genes are TRBV6-5 and TRBJ2-3. The CDR3 runs to 15 residues. Germline CDR1 is MNHEY and CDR2 is SVGAGI.